A selection of T cell receptor beta chains follows, all from one sample in a study of blood T cell repertoires in COVID-19. The table came from immunoSEQ multiplex PCR; TCRdb's copy has only in-frame clones and leaves some out. The table records about 76,000 clones, roughly 80% of them present only once. Sequences were obtained from peripheral blood. The receptors here all came from a woman aged 55 to 70 with acute or convalescent COVID-19. Each CDR3 is given with its conserved first and last residue. A D gene is named only where the DNA matches it firmly. Clone size is not always given. Where it is, it says once, few, many or a class for expanded clones.

clone_size: many; cdr3_length: 16; j_call: TRBJ2-3; d_call: NA; v_call: TRBV5-1; cdr3_aa: CASSLVPGVVTDTQYF; cdr3_nt: TGCGCCAGCAGCTTGGTGCCGGGGGTGGTCACAGATACGCAGTATTTT
clone_size: once; cdr3_length: 14; j_call: TRBJ2-5; d_call: TRBD2; v_call: TRBV6-5; cdr3_aa: CASRGTSGGETQYF; cdr3_nt: TGTGCCAGCAGAGGGACTAGCGGGGGAGAGACCCAGTACTTC
clone_size: NA; cdr3_length: 17; j_call: TRBJ1-6; d_call: TRBD1; v_call: TRBV19; cdr3_aa: CASAAGTGSSYNSPLHF; cdr3_nt: TGTGCCAGTGCAGCCGGGACAGGGAGCTCCTATAATTCACCCCTCCACTTT
clone_size: NA; cdr3_length: 16; j_call: TRBJ2-5; d_call: NA; v_call: TRBV6-1; cdr3_aa: CASSESALDIEETQYF; cdr3_nt: TGTGCCAGCAGTGAAAGCGCATTGGACATTGAAGAGACCCAGTACTTC
clone_size: NA; cdr3_length: 15; j_call: TRBJ2-1; d_call: TRBD2; v_call: TRBV6-5; cdr3_aa: CASSVLAGDYNEQFF; cdr3_nt: TGTGCCAGCAGCGTCCTAGCGGGGGACTACAATGAGCAGTTCTTC
clone_size: few; cdr3_length: 13; j_call: TRBJ1-1; d_call: NA; v_call: TRBV9; cdr3_aa: CASSAARNTEAFF; cdr3_nt: TGTGCCAGCAGCGCCGCGCGGAACACTGAAGCTTTCTTT
clone_size: NA; cdr3_length: 16; j_call: TRBJ1-2; d_call: TRBD1; v_call: TRBV3-1/TRBV3-2; cdr3_aa: CASSQEGRGANYGYTF; cdr3_nt: TGTGCCAGCAGCCAAGAGGGCAGGGGGGCCAACTATGGCTACACCTTC
clone_size: few; cdr3_length: 14; j_call: TRBJ2-1; d_call: NA; v_call: TRBV6-5; cdr3_aa: CASSPSGSYNEQFF; cdr3_nt: TGTGCCAGCAGTCCGTCAGGGTCCTACAATGAGCAGTTCTTC
clone_size: NA; cdr3_length: 16; j_call: TRBJ1-1; d_call: NA; v_call: TRBV9; cdr3_aa: CASSGGGRLINTEAFF; cdr3_nt: TGTGCCAGCAGCGGGGGGGGACGCCTCATTAACACTGAAGCTTTCTTT
clone_size: NA; cdr3_length: 13; j_call: TRBJ1-5; d_call: NA; v_call: TRBV30; cdr3_aa: CAWSQYSNQPQHF; cdr3_nt: TGTGCCTGGAGTCAGTATAGCAATCAGCCCCAGCATTTT
clone_size: medium-sized; cdr3_length: 14; j_call: TRBJ2-5; d_call: TRBD2; v_call: TRBV7-9; cdr3_aa: CASSLTRGQETQYF; cdr3_nt: TGTGCCAGCAGCTTAACGCGGGGGCAAGAGACCCAGTACTTC
clone_size: NA; cdr3_length: 14; j_call: TRBJ1-4; d_call: TRBD1; v_call: TRBV6-5; cdr3_aa: CASRQGAGGEKLFF; cdr3_nt: TGTGCCAGCAGGCAGGGGGCGGGTGGGGAAAAACTGTTTTTT
clone_size: NA; cdr3_length: 15; j_call: TRBJ2-3; d_call: TRBD1; v_call: TRBV7-3; cdr3_aa: CASSPDRGKSDTQYF; cdr3_nt: TGTGCCAGCAGCCCTGACAGGGGGAAGTCAGATACGCAGTATTTT
clone_size: few; cdr3_length: 14; j_call: TRBJ2-1; d_call: NA; v_call: TRBV11-2; cdr3_aa: CASSPAEGNNEQFF; cdr3_nt: TGTGCCAGCAGCCCGGCGGAGGGTAACAATGAGCAGTTCTTC
clone_size: NA; cdr3_length: 16; j_call: TRBJ2-5; d_call: TRBD2; v_call: TRBV3-1/TRBV3-2; cdr3_aa: CASSQDVAGSPETQYF; cdr3_nt: TGTGCCAGCAGCCAAGATGTAGCGGGTAGTCCAGAGACCCAGTACTTC
clone_size: NA; cdr3_length: 12; j_call: TRBJ1-1; d_call: NA; v_call: TRBV5-1; cdr3_aa: CASSLSGLGAFF; cdr3_nt: TGCGCCAGCAGCTTGTCAGGGCTTGGCGCTTTCTTT
clone_size: NA; cdr3_length: 16; j_call: TRBJ1-4; d_call: NA; v_call: TRBV5-1; cdr3_aa: CASSLSGLTGDEKLFF; cdr3_nt: TGCGCCAGCAGCCTCTCGGGACTCACGGGGGATGAAAAACTGTTTTTT
clone_size: NA; cdr3_length: 16; j_call: TRBJ1-3; d_call: NA; v_call: TRBV9; cdr3_aa: CASSVDAGVSGNTIYF; cdr3_nt: TGTGCCAGCAGCGTAGACGCCGGGGTGTCTGGAAACACCATATATTTT
clone_size: NA; cdr3_length: 14; j_call: TRBJ1-2; d_call: TRBD1; v_call: TRBV9; cdr3_aa: CASSVGDSNYGYTF; cdr3_nt: TGTGCCAGCAGCGTAGGGGACAGTAACTATGGCTACACCTTC
clone_size: NA; cdr3_length: 13; j_call: TRBJ1-1; d_call: NA; v_call: TRBV19; cdr3_aa: CASSPRRNTEAFF; cdr3_nt: TGTGCCAGTAGTCCCCGCAGGAACACTGAAGCTTTCTTT
clone_size: NA; cdr3_length: 16; j_call: TRBJ1-4; d_call: NA; v_call: TRBV4-3; cdr3_aa: CASSPGIGEYNEKLFF; cdr3_nt: TGCGCCAGCAGCCCGGGGATAGGAGAATATAATGAAAAACTGTTTTTT
clone_size: NA; cdr3_length: 14; j_call: TRBJ2-3; d_call: TRBD2; v_call: TRBV5-4; cdr3_aa: CASSPGTRTDTQYF; cdr3_nt: TGTGCCAGCAGCCCCGGGACTAGGACAGATACGCAGTATTTT
clone_size: few; cdr3_length: 13; j_call: TRBJ2-2; d_call: NA; v_call: TRBV18; cdr3_aa: CASSPQEYGELFF; cdr3_nt: TGTGCCAGCTCACCACAGGAGTACGGGGAGCTGTTTTTT
clone_size: NA; cdr3_length: 14; j_call: TRBJ1-6; d_call: TRBD1; v_call: TRBV2; cdr3_aa: CASSESGGNSPLHF; cdr3_nt: TGTGCCAGCAGTGAGTCAGGGGGAAATTCACCCCTCCACTTT
clone_size: NA; cdr3_length: 14; j_call: TRBJ1-1; d_call: TRBD1; v_call: TRBV5-1; cdr3_aa: CASSLKTGGLEAFF; cdr3_nt: TGCGCCAGCAGCTTAAAGACAGGGGGTCTTGAAGCTTTCTTT
clone_size: NA; cdr3_length: 14; j_call: TRBJ1-2; d_call: TRBD1; v_call: TRBV7-2; cdr3_aa: CASSPTGLDYGYTF; cdr3_nt: TGTGCCAGCAGTCCGACAGGGTTGGACTATGGCTACACCTTC
clone_size: NA; cdr3_length: 17; j_call: TRBJ1-4; d_call: NA; v_call: TRBV7-8; cdr3_aa: CASSLVDSYSTNEKLFF; cdr3_nt: TGTGCCAGCAGCTTAGTGGACAGCTACTCAACTAATGAAAAACTGTTTTTT
clone_size: NA; cdr3_length: 15; j_call: TRBJ1-6; d_call: NA; v_call: TRBV10-3; cdr3_aa: CAISPDREGVSPLHF; cdr3_nt: TGTGCCATCAGTCCCGACAGAGAAGGGGTCTCACCCCTCCACTTT
clone_size: NA; cdr3_length: 18; j_call: TRBJ2-1; d_call: NA; v_call: TRBV4-1; cdr3_aa: CASSQERVGGSSYNEQFF; cdr3_nt: TGCGCCAGCAGCCAAGAAAGGGTTGGGGGGAGCTCCTACAATGAGCAGTTCTTC
clone_size: NA; cdr3_length: 16; j_call: TRBJ2-4; d_call: TRBD2; v_call: TRBV5-1; cdr3_aa: CASSLGPAGGTNIQYF; cdr3_nt: TGCGCCAGCAGTTTAGGTCCAGCGGGGGGGACGAACATTCAGTACTTC
clone_size: NA; cdr3_length: 17; j_call: TRBJ2-7; d_call: TRBD1; v_call: TRBV4-2; cdr3_aa: CASSQGSGQGLSYEQYF; cdr3_nt: TGTGCCAGCAGCCAAGGATCAGGACAGGGCCTCTCCTACGAGCAGTACTTC
clone_size: NA; cdr3_length: 14; j_call: TRBJ1-5; d_call: NA; v_call: TRBV28; cdr3_aa: CASSLWEGNQPQHF; cdr3_nt: TGTGCCAGCAGTTTATGGGAGGGCAATCAGCCCCAGCATTTT
clone_size: NA; cdr3_length: 19; j_call: TRBJ2-4; d_call: TRBD1; v_call: TRBV10-3; cdr3_aa: CAISDLGQGARFAKNIQYF; cdr3_nt: TGTGCCATCAGTGATTTGGGACAGGGGGCGCGCTTCGCCAAAAACATTCAGTACTTC
clone_size: NA; cdr3_length: 16; j_call: TRBJ1-3; d_call: NA; v_call: TRBV18; cdr3_aa: CASSPLQEHSGNTIYF; cdr3_nt: TGTGCCAGCTCGCCTTTACAGGAGCACTCTGGAAACACCATATATTTT
clone_size: NA; cdr3_length: 13; j_call: TRBJ1-2; d_call: NA; v_call: TRBV18; cdr3_aa: CASSPREGYGYTF; cdr3_nt: TGTGCCAGCTCACCCCGGGAGGGCTATGGCTACACCTTC
clone_size: NA; cdr3_length: 14; j_call: TRBJ1-2; d_call: NA; v_call: TRBV3-1/TRBV3-2; cdr3_aa: CASSQGSDSYGYTF; cdr3_nt: TGTGCCAGCAGCCAAGGGTCGGACAGCTATGGCTACACCTTC
clone_size: once; cdr3_length: 15; j_call: TRBJ2-3; d_call: NA; v_call: TRBV7-8; cdr3_aa: CASSLIRGATDTQYF; cdr3_nt: TGTGCCAGCAGCCTGATCCGGGGGGCCACAGATACGCAGTATTTT
clone_size: NA; cdr3_length: 14; j_call: TRBJ2-5; d_call: NA; v_call: TRBV25-1; cdr3_aa: CASSVDMYQETQYF; cdr3_nt: TGTGCCAGCAGCGTGGACATGTACCAAGAGACCCAGTACTTC
clone_size: NA; cdr3_length: 15; j_call: TRBJ2-3; d_call: TRBD2; v_call: TRBV5-6; cdr3_aa: CASSTSGALTDTQYF; cdr3_nt: TGTGCCAGCAGCACAAGCGGGGCCCTCACAGATACGCAGTATTTT
clone_size: once; cdr3_length: 14; j_call: TRBJ2-5; d_call: TRBD2; v_call: TRBV12-5; cdr3_aa: CASGSGLAQETQYF; cdr3_nt: TGTGCTAGTGGTTCAGGACTAGCCCAAGAGACCCAGTACTTC
clone_size: NA; cdr3_length: 15; j_call: TRBJ1-2; d_call: TRBD1; v_call: TRBV25-1; cdr3_aa: CASSDYTRDRGGYTF; cdr3_nt: TGTGCCAGCAGTGACTACACGCGGGACAGGGGTGGCTACACCTTC
clone_size: NA; cdr3_length: 15; j_call: TRBJ2-2; d_call: NA; v_call: TRBV5-1; cdr3_aa: CASSLAGANTGELFF; cdr3_nt: TGCGCCAGCAGCTTGGCAGGGGCCAACACCGGGGAGCTGTTTTTT